The entry below describes one T cell receptor (beta chain). Its antigen remains undetermined. No base qualities exist here, and no much larger clone lies one base off it. This sample stems from a study of T cell repertoires in cytomegalovirus infection (dated by TCRdb to 2018 to 2020). With respect to the entire study: Donor HLA type was relevant to the analysis, because carriage of CMV infection together with the matching HLA type was indicated by public TCR beta signatures.

From the cysteine up to the phenylalanine, the CDR3 has a length of 15 residues. The kept DNA is CDR3 alone, 45 bases in frame from the first base. At the junction V is shortened by 7 bases and J by 1 base; bases outside the gene matches: 8. The germline V gene provides CDR1 MNHEY and CDR2 SVGAGI. Overall study outcomes, separate from this receptor: The ex vivo response was dominated by HLA-C-restricted CMV-specific TCR beta clonotypes, which also provided the single most frequent clonotype in two of eight donors. In both this cohort and an independent cohort of approximately 350 donors, the cumulative frequency of public TCR beta family members distinguished carriers of CMV infection plus the relevant HLA type.

The sequencer was an Illumina HiSeq 1500. Using fastp trimming at Q25 and MiXCR clonotype assembly, TCRdb reanalyzed the public sequencing data and kept in-frame beta chains. A single entry per CDR3 protein holds the most common genes and DNA from its merged rows. For this sample the table gives roughly 200,000 distinct CDR3 sequences, of which roughly a sixth were detected only once. The biggest ten clones account for approximately 25% of the sample. Rearrangement joined TRBV6-5 to TRBJ2-3; 7 of the junction bases match TRBD2. The TCR comes from a human donor in good health (CMV status not recorded). Some clones in this sample may be carry-over from other donors' samples. The sample was CD8+ T cells from PBMCs. This receptor carries the CDR3 CASNQRRGGTDTQYF. The sequenced DNA is TGTGCCAGCAACCAGCGACGGGGGGGCACAGATACGCAGTATTTT.